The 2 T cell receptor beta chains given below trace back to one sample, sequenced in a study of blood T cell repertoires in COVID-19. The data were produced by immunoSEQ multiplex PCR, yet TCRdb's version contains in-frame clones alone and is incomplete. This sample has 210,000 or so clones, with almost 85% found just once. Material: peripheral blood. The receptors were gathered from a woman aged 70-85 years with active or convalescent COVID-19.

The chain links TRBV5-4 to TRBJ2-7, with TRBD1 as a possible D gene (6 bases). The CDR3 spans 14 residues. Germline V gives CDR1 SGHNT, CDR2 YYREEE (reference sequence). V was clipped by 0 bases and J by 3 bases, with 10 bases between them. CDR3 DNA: TGTGCCAGCAGCTTGGCCGGCAGGGGCTACGAGCAGTACTTC. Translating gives CASSLAGRGYEQYF.

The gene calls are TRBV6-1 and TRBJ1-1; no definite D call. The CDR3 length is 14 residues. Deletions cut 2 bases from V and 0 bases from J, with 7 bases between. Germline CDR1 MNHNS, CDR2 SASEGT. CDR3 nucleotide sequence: TGTGCCAGCAGTGAAATGGGCATGAACACTGAAGCTTTCTTT. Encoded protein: CASSEMGMNTEAFF.